The 18 T cell receptor beta chains in this list originate from one sample, sequenced in a study of blood T cell repertoires in COVID-19. Repertoires were generated with immunoSEQ multiplex PCR, while TCRdb's copy carries only in-frame clones and drops some. The sample includes 400,000 to 500,000 clones, around 89% of them seen just once. Sequencing was carried out using PBMCs or T cells enriched from blood (not recorded which). Receptors originate from a woman between 35 and 50 years old who had recovered from COVID-19.

The gene calls are TRBV10-3 and TRBJ2-7; 7 bases fit TRBD1. V shed 7 bases, J shed 5 bases, and the junction held 11 bases outside the gene matches. Germline-derived CDR1 and CDR2 are ENHRY and SYGVKD. The CDR3 extends over 14 amino acids. CDR3 sequence reads: CAIKFRQGSDEQYF. The CDR3 nucleotides read TGTGCCATCAAGTTCCGACAGGGATCGGACGAGCAGTACTTC.

This sequence joins TRBV18 and TRBJ2-7; the match to TRBD1 covers 10 bases. This CDR3 comprises 16 residues. Germline lookup yields CDR1 KGHSH and CDR2 LQKENI. The V gene end was trimmed by 4 bases and the J gene end by 2 bases; junction bases not matched to a gene: 8. The CDR3 DNA reads as TGTGCCAGCTCACGGGGCGGGACAGGGGATACCTACGAGCAGTACTTC. This encodes CASSRGGTGDTYEQYF. The variable domain in full, completed from reference TRBV18 and TRBJ2-7, reads NAGVMQNPRHLVRRRGQEARLRCSPMKGHSHVYWYRQLPEEGLKFMVYLQKENIIDESGMPKERFSAEFPKEGPSILRIQQVVRGDSAAYFCASSRGGTGDTYEQYFGPGTRLTVT.

The V and J genes are TRBV6-1 and TRBJ2-4; 8 bases agree with TRBD1. This CDR3 is 15 amino acids long. The ends lost 3 bases at V and 6 bases at J; junction bases unmatched: 7. Germline loops: CDR1 MNHNS, CDR2 SASEGT. Here the CDR3 DNA reads TGTGCCAGCAGTGATACCAGGGGGCAGGGAAACATTCAGTACTTC. Its protein is CASSDTRGQGNIQYF.

DNA for the CDR3: TGCAGTGCTAGTCATAGCGGGAGGTCGGATACGCAGTATTTT. This encodes CSASHSGRSDTQYF. This chain uses TRBV20-1 with TRBJ2-3; 10 nucleotides match TRBD2. V lost 3 bases and J lost 6; bases outside the gene matches: 6. The CDR3 covers 14 residues. Looked up from germline, CDR1 is DFQATT and CDR2 is SNEGSKA (reference sequence).

This chain joins TRBV4-1 and TRBJ2-7; a weak D match, TRBD2 (6 bases). The CDR3 runs 16 residues. Germline assignment: CDR1 MGHRA and CDR2 YSYEKL. With 0 bases removed from V and 2 bases from J, the gap between germline ends came to 14 bases. The CDR3 protein is CASSQEGLATTYEQYF. The CDR3 bases are TGCGCCAGCAGCCAAGAGGGGCTAGCGACAACCTACGAGCAGTACTTC.

This clone was counted a single time. The rearrangement uses TRBV7-2 and TRBJ1-5, with D possibly being TRBD1 (6 bases). V dropped 5 bases and J dropped 2 bases, with 16 bases sitting between them. Germline CDR1 SGHTA, CDR2 FQGNSA. The CDR3 length is 16 residues. CDR3 in amino acids: CASSPGQLWRNQPQHF. The CDR3 nucleotides read TGTGCCAGCAGCCCCGGACAGTTGTGGCGCAATCAGCCCCAGCATTTT.

V is TRBV5-5 and J is TRBJ1-4; a weak D match, TRBD1 (5 bases). This CDR3 contains 18 residues. Germline CDR1 and CDR2: SGHKS and YYEKEE (reference sequence). V was pared by 3 bases and J by 0 bases, with 18 bases between. The CDR3 sequence is CASSWGTEPRATNEKLFF. DNA for the CDR3: TGTGCCAGCAGCTGGGGGACTGAGCCTCGCGCAACTAATGAAAAACTGTTTTTT.

The V gene is TRBV6-1, the J gene TRBJ1-4; 7 positions match TRBD1. Unmatched junction bases numbered 8, after V lost 2 bases and J lost 8 bases. The CDR3 is 15 residues long. Germline CDR1 and CDR2: MNHNS and SASEGT. The CDR3 coding sequence is TGTGCCAGCAGTGAAAACGACAGGGATTGGGAAAAACTGTTTTTT. Amino acids: CASSENDRDWEKLFF.

This chain uses TRBV27 with TRBJ1-2; 8 bases are a match to TRBD1. From germline, CDR1 is MNHEY and CDR2 SMNVEV (reference sequence). The CDR3 runs 15 residues. The ends lost 4 bases at V and 10 bases at J; junction bases unmatched: 14. Here the CDR3 reads CASSSMGQALLVYTF. The CDR3 bases are TGTGCCAGCAGTTCGATGGGACAGGCCCTATTGGTCTACACCTTC.

The chain couples TRBV13 to TRBJ2-4; D not certain. V was cut by 5 bases and J by 5 bases, with 13 bases left in between. The germline V gene encodes CDR1 PRHDT and CDR2 FYEKMQ (reference sequence). The CDR3 runs to 14 residues. CDR3 nucleotide sequence: TGTGCCAGCAGCCCCCCCAGTCGCCAAAACATTCAGTACTTC. Amino acid sequence: CASSPPSRQNIQYF.

V gene TRBV6-1 combines with J gene TRBJ2-7, with 11 bases lining up with TRBD2. The germline V gene has CDR1 MNHNS and CDR2 SASEGT. J was trimmed by 4 bases and V by 3 bases; bases with no gene match: 5. The CDR3 totals 15 residues. In DNA, the CDR3 is TGTGCCAGCAGTGACCGGGGACTAGCGGCATACGAGCAGTACTTC. It translates to CASSDRGLAAYEQYF.

The chain carries TRBV3-1 (or the pseudogene TRBV3-2) and TRBJ1-1; D perhaps matches TRBD1 (5 bases). Trimming stripped 1 base from V and 0 bases from J, with 12 bases between. Germline assignment: CDR1 LGHDT and CDR2 YNNKEL (reference sequence). The CDR3 extends over 16 amino acids. For the CDR3, the DNA is TGTGCCAGCAGCCAAGTAATATCCAGGGTGAACACTGAAGCTTTCTTT. The encoded protein is CASSQVISRVNTEAFF.

The gene calls are TRBV7-6 and TRBJ2-7; D is unclear. The CDR3 length is 12 residues. Trimming took off 2 bases at V and 5 bases at J, with 7 bases between the two ends. From germline, CDR1 is SGHVS and CDR2 FNYEAQ. This CDR3 reads CASSLKPDEQYF. CDR3 bases: TGTGCCAGCAGCTTAAAGCCGGACGAGCAGTACTTC.

V is TRBV11-3 and J is TRBJ1-1, with a possible D match to TRBD1 (5 bases). Germline V CDR1 and CDR2: SGHNT, YENEEA. Trimming cost V 5 bases and J 0 bases, with 13 bases left between them. This CDR3 contains 15 residues. The CDR3 is CASSVSGVLNTEAFF. DNA for the CDR3: TGTGCCAGCAGCGTATCGGGGGTTTTGAACACTGAAGCTTTCTTT. The whole variable domain, remainder taken from reference TRBV11-3 and TRBJ1-1, is EAGVVQSPRYKIIEKKQPVAFWCNPISGHNTLYWYLQNLGQGPELLIRYENEEAVDDSQLPKDRFSAERLKGVDSTLKIQPAELGDSAVYLCASSVSGVLNTEAFFGQGTRLTVV.

This chain connects TRBV6-5 to TRBJ2-7, with 8 positions matching TRBD1. The V gene's germline CDR1 is MNHEY and CDR2 SVGAGI. The ends lost 2 bases at V and 5 bases at J; junction bases unmatched: 5. The CDR3 length is 14 residues. The CDR3 spells CASSYRDRTNEQYF. The CDR3 coding sequence is TGTGCCAGCAGTTACCGGGACAGGACCAACGAGCAGTACTTC.

The J gene is TRBJ1-5, the V gene TRBV6-5; perhaps TRBD1 as D (6 bases). The CDR3 runs to 14 residues. Germline assignment: CDR1 MNHEY and CDR2 SVGAGI. The V end lost 6 bases, the J end lost 6 bases, and 15 bases lay between the germline ends. CDR3: CASSQDSRGQPQHF. The DNA of the CDR3 is TGTGCCAGCAGCCAGGACAGTCGGGGTCAGCCCCAGCATTTT.

This clone was counted a single time. The J gene is TRBJ1-1, the V gene TRBV11-2; possibly TRBD1 for D (6 bases). CDR1 and CDR2 from the germline V gene are SGHAT and FQNNGV. V lost 4 bases, J lost 7 bases, and 19 bases lay in between. This CDR3 contains 15 residues. The CDR3 spells CASSYSTGFLGEAFF. The CDR3 DNA reads TGTGCCAGCAGCTACTCCACAGGGTTTTTGGGTGAAGCTTTCTTT.

This chain connects TRBV7-6 to TRBJ1-1, with 7 positions matching TRBD1. The CDR3 has 15 residues. Germline CDR1 is SGHVS and CDR2 is FNYEAQ. V shed 3 bases, J shed 4 bases, and the junction held 8 bases outside the gene matches. The CDR3 loop is CASSFMTGLGTEAFF. The DNA of the CDR3 is TGTGCCAGCAGCTTTATGACAGGGCTGGGCACTGAAGCTTTCTTT.